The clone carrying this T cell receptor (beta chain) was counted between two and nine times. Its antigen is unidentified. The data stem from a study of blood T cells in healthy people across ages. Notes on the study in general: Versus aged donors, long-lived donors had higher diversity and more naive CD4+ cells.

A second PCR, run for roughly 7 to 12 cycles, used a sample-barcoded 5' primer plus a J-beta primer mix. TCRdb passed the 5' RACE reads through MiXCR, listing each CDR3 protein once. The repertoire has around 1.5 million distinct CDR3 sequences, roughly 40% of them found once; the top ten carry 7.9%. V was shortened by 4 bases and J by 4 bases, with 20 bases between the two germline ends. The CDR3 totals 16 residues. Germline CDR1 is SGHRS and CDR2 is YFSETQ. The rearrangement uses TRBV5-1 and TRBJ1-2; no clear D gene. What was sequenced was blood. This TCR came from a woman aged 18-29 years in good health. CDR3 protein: CASSPVKHPTSYGYTF. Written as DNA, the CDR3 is TGCGCCAGCAGCCCGGTGAAGCACCCCACGAGCTATGGCTACACCTTC.